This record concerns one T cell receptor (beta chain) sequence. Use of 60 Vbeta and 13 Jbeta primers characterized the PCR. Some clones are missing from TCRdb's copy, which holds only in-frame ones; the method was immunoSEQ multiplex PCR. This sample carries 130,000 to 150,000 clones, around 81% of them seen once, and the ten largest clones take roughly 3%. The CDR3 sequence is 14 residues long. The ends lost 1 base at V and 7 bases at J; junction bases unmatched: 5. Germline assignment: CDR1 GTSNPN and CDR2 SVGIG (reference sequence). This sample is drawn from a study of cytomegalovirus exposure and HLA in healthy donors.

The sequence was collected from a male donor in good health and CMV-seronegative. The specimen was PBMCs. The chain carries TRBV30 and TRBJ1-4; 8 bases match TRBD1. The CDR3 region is CAWSGQGIGEKLFF. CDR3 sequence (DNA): TGTGCCTGGAGTGGACAGGGGATAGGTGAAAAACTGTTTTTT. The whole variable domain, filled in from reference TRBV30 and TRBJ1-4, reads SQTIHQWPATLVQPVGSPLSLECTVEGTSNPNLYWYRQAAGRGLQLLFYSVGIGQISSEVPQNLSASRPQDRQFILSSKKLLLSDSGFYLCAWSGQGIGEKLFFGSGTQLSVL.